Detailed here is one T cell receptor (beta chain). The antigen it binds to is not known. No base-level quality is on record; no much larger clone is a single base apart. Library generation was performed with the immunoSEQ multiplex PCR assay. For the multiplex PCR, a mixture combining 60 forward primers for TCR Vbeta segments and 13 reverse primers for TCR Jbeta segments was used. Amplification of the CDR3 region of rearranged TCR beta genes was performed with a multiplex PCR assay on genomic DNA. The amplified TCR beta libraries were sequenced on the Illumina HiSeq System as 87-base-pair reads. The original pipeline was this. A later analysis tallied roughly 76 million unique TCR beta chains across the 650 to 750 repertoires, and about 12 million of those chains were shared by two or more donors. Raw reads were error-corrected and collapsed into unique sequences by a nearest-neighbor algorithm in which closely related sequences were merged to remove PCR and sequencing errors. Alignment of CDR3 sequences to IMGT reference sequences was used to assign V, D and J gene segments. Each retained sequence needed at least a six-nucleotide match to both a V gene segment and a J gene segment. A rearrangement counted as productive if the CDR3 had no stop codons and remained in frame with V and J, and every other rearrangement counted as non-productive. Following IMGT convention, CDR3 was defined as the stretch from the second conserved V-encoded cysteine up to the conserved J-encoded phenylalanine. In an earlier analysis of more than 550 of the donors, sequences lacking an unambiguous match to a single V gene segment were excluded. In an earlier analysis of several hundred of the donors, V segments were called functional above 56.7% productive rearrangements and were called segregating when the between-donor standard deviation exceeded 5%. A statistical classification framework was developed to diagnose cytomegalovirus status using the catalog of TCR beta chain sequences. In a later analysis, V and J genes were assigned by comparing TCR nucleotide sequences against IMGT/GENE-DB human TR gene sequences. A later analysis assigned CDR3 sequences and most-parsimonious VDJ recombination scenarios with the TCRdist pipeline. In a later analysis, each TCR beta chain was defined by its CDR3 amino acid sequence together with its V-gene family, and reads without a unique V-gene family were excluded. To address suspected cross-contamination and a sequencing artifact, a later analysis removed 592 highly shared, low-generation-probability nucleotide sequences. A later analysis calculated a clonal expansion index for each public chain from normalized within-repertoire ranks of inferred template counts. A later analysis computed generation probabilities with a VDJ recombination model fitted to out-of-frame rearrangements, and checked the results against IGoR. Hypergeometric tests were used in a later analysis to score TCR-TCR, TCR-HLA and TCR-CMV co-occurrence, with a repertoire-size bias correction applied to the TCR pairs. False discovery rates were estimated in a later analysis by permuting HLA or CMV assignments 20 times. In a later analysis, co-occurring TCRs were grouped with DBSCAN, and TCRdist sequence similarity was added when clustering was performed within HLA-allele-positive subsets. For co-occurrence clustering, repertoires with fewer than 30,000 or more than 120,000 public chains were excluded, along with about five repertoires with anomalous nucleotide sharing. TCRdb retrieved this table from immuneACCESS and kept in-frame rearrangements only. Not all clones are present; in checked studies, unresolved V genes account for under half, and no reason is known for the remainder. V and J calls and clone size are as listed in that table; D and trimming were resolved from the DNA. Recorded for this sample are under 200,000 clones; 87% of them occurred a single time. The ten most abundant clones make up 0.85% to 1% of the sample.

The cohort comprised 710 or so healthy bone marrow donors. At the time of sampling, every cohort member was nominally healthy, though immune exposures that went unrecorded were likely present. The donor tested CMV seronegative, placing the donor among the 350 to 400 seronegative members of the cohort. Each donor provided a peripheral blood sample, and peripheral blood mononuclear cells were used for TCR beta sequencing. Genomic DNA was extracted from the blood cell samples with the Qiagen DNeasy Blood Extraction Kit. From cysteine to phenylalanine, the CDR3 is 13 amino acids long. Only the CDR3 portion is preserved as DNA: 39 bases, with reading frame beginning at the first base. V loses 0 bases of germline sequence and J loses 5 bases, and the interval between the two ends is 8 bases. The germline V gene encodes CDR1 SGHNT and CDR2 YYREEE (reference sequence). The sample is drawn from a study of cytomegalovirus exposure and HLA in healthy donors (dated by TCRdb to 2016 to 2017). With regard to the full study: According to an earlier analysis of a few hundred of the donors, roughly 180 million T cells yielded over 100 million unique TCR beta sequences and 276 Gb of sequence data. The study aimed to test whether signatures of past pathogen exposure could be identified by cataloging public T cell receptors. HLA typing included class I and class II loci at four-digit resolution. High-throughput TCR immunosequencing, statistical association of individual TCRs with disease status, and machine learning were combined to predict cytomegalovirus infection status. Donor age, sex, ethnicity and CMV serostatus were compiled together with the repertoire data. A separate validation cohort of roughly 120 different subjects was used in addition to the 666-subject first cohort. In a later analysis, previously published TCR beta repertoires from 666 donors were re-analyzed and high-resolution HLA genotyping was added so that TCR occurrence patterns could be studied. The genetic ancestry cluster associated with self-reported Caucasian donors included roughly 84% of the roughly 400 genotyped donors. Genome-wide SNP genotypes for about 65% of the roughly 670 donors were used in a later genetic analysis, which treated that subset as a discovery cohort. Among some 400 genotyped donors of the cohort, an average of roughly 240,000 unique TCR beta nucleotide sequences were sequenced per donor, roughly 20% of them non-productive. To decide whether each TCR beta V gene segment behaved as functional or pseudogenic, an earlier analysis of nearly 600 of the donors relied on high-throughput TCR beta sequencing. The number of donors typed differed by locus, with about 629-630 for A, B, C, DRB1 and DQB1, approximately 500 for DQA1, 600 to 610 for DPA1, and around 430 for DPB1. Approximately 310 gigabases of sequencing data and approximately 85 million unique TCR sequences were included in an early release covering around 600 HLA-typed donors. Rather than using new phenotypic data, the later analysis identified candidate immune exposures from TCR beta sequences and from how often those sequences occurred across donors. Using immunosequencing, the study profiled T cell repertoires from 500 to 800 subjects and related those repertoires to cytomegalovirus serostatus. All discovery cohort repertoires had been generated on a single sequencing platform. Roughly five DR-DQ haplotypes were handled as single units for association and clustering, since linkage in the cohort was strong. What the work shows at the level of the full study, not this receptor alone: In a later analysis, HLA-associated TCR beta chains were found to be more clonally expanded and to have lower generation probabilities than equally common non-associated chains. Strong co-occurrence of HLA alleles, especially DR and DQ, made assigning TCR associations to individual alleles difficult. Several of the top co-occurrence clusters appeared to be linked to parvovirus B19, influenza, CMV and Epstein-Barr virus, according to a later analysis. A further reported finding was that TCR beta sequences accurately predicted the HLA-A and HLA-B alleles for most subjects in the first cohort. A later analysis associated 16,951 TCR beta sequences with specific HLA alleles at a false discovery rate of 0.05. Immune exposure information for the cohort was limited to CMV serostatus. Presence/absence analyses assumed roughly uniform sequencing depth across donors, an assumption that may not hold. It was suggested by the authors that the approach could potentially be generalized to other disease states and immunological phenotypes. Most CMV-associated TCR beta chains appeared to be HLA-restricted in a later analysis, and the HLA associations seemed to be driven largely by CMV exposure. Because some donors lacked HLA typing at each locus, the association tests relied only on the typed subset. While some public TCRs were present in many individuals, most TCR sequences turned up only very rarely across donors. Cytomegalovirus status was reported to be diagnosed by the classifier with high specificity and sensitivity in both the original and validation cohorts. Some IMGT-functional V segments, including TRBV6-2 and TRBV6-3, could not be distinguished by the 87-base-pair reads and were therefore excluded. V-gene and J-gene trimming of TCR beta chains was associated with a missense DCLRE1C variant in a later genetic analysis, and the association was replicated in an independent cohort. The study gave a list of more than 150 TCR beta chains associated with cytomegalovirus. The cohort was sequenced for TCR beta chains only, and without alpha or paired-chain data the features that could be detected were limited. A cluster of highly shared sequence variants was judged likely to represent a technical artifact of the sequencing pipeline. Because counts were too low, seventeen rarely observed V segments, including chromosome 9 orphons, were left out of the earlier analysis of some 640 of the donors. In an earlier analysis of 450 to 750 of the donors, most TCR beta V segments appeared in productive rearrangements about 90% or about 30% of the time, broadly matching IMGT annotations. In a later analysis, TCR association rates were found to vary across HLA loci, with the most associated TCRs seen for DRB1 alleles and the fewest for HLA-C alleles. Linkage disequilibrium might explain the correlated functional status among segregating V segments, but an unknown experimental factor could not be ruled out. Compared with the approximately 670-donor mean, donors in an Asian-associated ancestry cluster had fewer N-insertions in productive TCRs, according to a later genetic analysis. Three of the identified cytomegalovirus-associated TCR beta chains were confirmed in vitro to be specific for cytomegalovirus antigens.

The chain was built from TRBV5-4 and TRBJ1-2, with an unclear D gene assignment. The sequence was obtained from a woman aged 25 to 39 in good health and CMV-seronegative. Material: PBMCs. The CDR3 protein sequence reads: CASSLGGEYGYTF. The nucleotides read TGTGCCAGCAGCTTGGGCGGAGAATATGGCTACACCTTC. Reference TRBV5-4 and TRBJ1-2 genes cover what lies past the CDR3, so the full variable domain is ETGVTQSPTHLIKTRGQQVTLRCSSQSGHNTVSWYQQALGQGPQFIFQYYREEENGRGNFPPRFSGLQFPNYSSELNVNALELDDSALYLCASSLGGEYGYTFGSGTRLTVV.